This T cell receptor beta chain originates from a study of blood T cell repertoires in COVID-19. Study overall: The origin of the acute and convalescent COVID-19 samples was the United States, Italy and Spain.

Profiled with immunoSEQ multiplex PCR; TCRdb holds only in-frame clones, not every one. The data show about 180,000 clones, with 86% seen just once and around 21% held by the top ten. The germline gives CDR1 GTSNPN, CDR2 SVGIG (reference sequence). After removal of 6 bases from V and 4 bases from J, the junction contained 9 bases not matched to a gene. This CDR3 contains 15 residues. The TCR was taken from a man between 65 and 80 years old with active or convalescent COVID-19. The sample consisted of peripheral blood. The rearrangement uses TRBV30 and TRBJ1-1; 12 bases are a match to TRBD1. The CDR3 coding sequence is TGTGCCTGCAAGGGACAGGGGGCGAGTATCACTGAAGCTTTCTTT. It translates to CACKGQGASITEAFF.